This T cell receptor (beta chain) is drawn from a study of human T cells and chemical hapten exposure. This sample's time point: pre-sensitization, week 0. Treatment specified: therapeutic diphenylcyclopropenone sensitization with weekly scalp DPC. Study-wide points: Significantly more large CDR3 similarity clusters arose among expanded TCRs than among controls. Sensitizing to DPC left TCRs with a frequency above 1 in 1000 unaltered.

TCRdb used MiXCR to reprocess the RACE reads, holding one entry per CDR3 protein. The sample carries 350,000 to 450,000 distinct CDR3 sequences, 4% to 6% recorded once. This clonotype was recorded at least ten times. The antigen is unknown. Trimming cost V 6 bases and J 4 bases, with 11 bases left between them. Germline-derived CDR1 and CDR2 are MNHEY and SVGEGT. The CDR3 contains 13 residues. V is TRBV6-2 or TRBV6-3 and J is TRBJ2-3, with no clear D. The TCR originated in a woman aged 45-65 years with alopecia areata. Some clones in this sample may be carry-over from other donors' samples. The starting material was whole blood, obtained in connection with sensitization to the hapten diphenylcyclopropenone (DPC). The CDR3 DNA sequence: TGTGCCAGCAGCCCAAAAAGGTCAGATACGCAGTATTTT. Protein: CASSPKRSDTQYF.